This entry lists 27 T cell receptor beta chains sequenced from one sample in a study of shared clonotypes between healthy human individuals. Method: immunoSEQ multiplex PCR; TCRdb's copy keeps in-frame clones and lacks some. This sample has approximately 980,000 clones, with about 80% found just once. The sequencing sample was made of memory CD4+ T cells sorted from blood. The subset here: CD45RA-negative fraction. All receptors come from a man aged 18-30 years in good health.

This chain connects TRBV28 to TRBJ2-3; the match to TRBD2 covers 8 bases. The CDR3 is 16 amino acids. With V trimmed by 2 bases and J by 0 bases, 4 bases remained unmatched. CDR1 and CDR2 (germline): MDHEN, SYDVKM. The DNA for the CDR3 is TGTGCCAGCAGTTTACCCAGCGGGGGTAGCACAGATACGCAGTATTTT. It yields the protein CASSLPSGGSTDTQYF.

A word on this clone: At the DNA level, this CDR3 is encoded by other sequences in the same sample as well. The chain carries TRBV6-1 and TRBJ2-7, with a possible D match to TRBD1 (6 bases). Trimming took off 7 bases at V and 4 bases at J, with 8 bases between the two ends. Germline V gene data show CDR1 as MNHNS and CDR2 as SASEGT. The CDR3 length is 11 residues. CDR3 DNA: TGTGCCAGCACCAGGGGATACGAGCAGTACTTC. Translation gives CASTRGYEQYF.

This clone is a singleton in its sample. The chain links TRBV30 to TRBJ1-4; TRBD1 is a possible D gene (6 bases). In germline, CDR1 is GTSNPN, CDR2 SVGIG (reference sequence). V gave up 2 bases and J gave up 4 bases, with 11 bases separating them. CDR3 length: 14 amino acids. The CDR3 spells CAWSTGKGNEKLFF. CDR3 DNA: TGTGCCTGGAGTACAGGGAAGGGTAATGAAAAACTGTTTTTT. The whole variable domain, remainder taken from reference TRBV30 and TRBJ1-4, is SQTIHQWPATLVQPVGSPLSLECTVEGTSNPNLYWYRQAAGRGLQLLFYSVGIGQISSEVPQNLSASRPQDRQFILSSKKLLLSDSGFYLCAWSTGKGNEKLFFGSGTQLSVL.

The gene calls are TRBV7-3 and TRBJ2-4; possible D gene TRBD2, 6 bases. The CDR3 extends over 15 amino acids. Germline CDR1 reads SGHTA; CDR2 reads FQGTGA. Trimming shortened V by 1 base and J by 7 bases, and 14 bases separated the two germline ends. The CDR3 protein is CASSLNTGGNNIQYF. In nucleotides, the CDR3 is TGTGCCAGCAGCTTAAACACAGGAGGGAATAACATTCAGTACTTC. Supplemented by reference TRBV7-3 and TRBJ2-4, the full variable domain reads GAGVSQTPSNKVTEKGKYVELRCDPISGHTALYWYRQSLGQGPEFLIYFQGTGAADDSGLPNDRFFAVRPEGSVSTLKIQRTERGDSAVYLCASSLNTGGNNIQYFGAGTRLSVL.

The rearrangement links TRBV29-1 to TRBJ2-6; no definite D call. Germline-derived CDR1 and CDR2 are SQVTM and ANQGSEA. The V and J ends lost 5 bases and 2 bases respectively, with 4 bases between them. CDR3 size: 12 residues. In DNA form, the CDR3 reads TGCAGCGTTCAGACTGGGGCCAACGTCCTGACTTTC. Translated, it gives CSVQTGANVLTF.

The gene calls are TRBV4-3 and TRBJ2-1; the match to TRBD1 covers 8 bases. Per the germline V gene, CDR1 is LGHNA and CDR2 is YSLEER. The CDR3 covers 14 residues. V was clipped by 8 bases and J by 4 bases; unmatched bases: 7. CDR3 DNA: TGCGCCAGCTCAGGACAGGGAGGATACAATGAGCAGTTCTTC. Its protein product is CASSGQGGYNEQFF.

The chain recombines TRBV11-2 with TRBJ2-7; D tentatively fits TRBD1 or TRBD2 (5 bases each). The CDR3 sequence is 14 residues long. The germline CDR1 and CDR2 sequences are SGHAT and FQNNGV. Trimming shortened V by 3 bases and J by 6 bases, and 15 bases separated the two germline ends. The CDR3 loop reads CASSFGTAASEQYF. The CDR3 DNA reads TGTGCCAGCAGCTTCGGGACGGCGGCGAGCGAGCAGTACTTC.

The CDR3 DNA reads as TGTGCCAGCAGTTTGGCGGGGGCCCCCTCCGGGGAGCTGTTTTTT. It yields the protein CASSLAGAPSGELFF. V usage is TRBV28 and J usage is TRBJ2-2; a weak D match, TRBD2 (7 bases). Germline CDR1 MDHEN, CDR2 SYDVKM. The CDR3 contains 15 residues. Trimming took off 3 bases at V and 6 bases at J, with 14 bases between the two ends.

This sequence joins TRBV5-1 and TRBJ2-5; D gene ambiguous. The germline V and J ends were trimmed by 3 bases and 0 bases, with 12 bases remaining between them. The CDR3 spans 15 residues. Looked up from germline, CDR1 is SGHRS and CDR2 is YFSETQ. CDR3 nucleotide sequence: TGCGCCAGCAGCTCCCCAGCACCGTACCAAGAGACCCAGTACTTC. Its protein is CASSSPAPYQETQYF.

This clone was found a few times. This sequence joins TRBV5-6 and TRBJ1-1; 10 bases align to TRBD1. Germline V CDR1 and CDR2: SGHDT, YYEEEE. This CDR3 is 16 amino acids long. The V and J ends lost 4 bases and 2 bases, in that order; junction bases with no gene match: 8. CDR3 sequence: CASSTRQGAVNTEAFF. CDR3 nucleotides: TGTGCCAGCAGCACTCGACAGGGGGCGGTAAACACTGAAGCTTTCTTT.

This chain joins TRBV14 and TRBJ1-1; 9 nucleotides agree with TRBD1. Per the germline V gene, CDR1 is SGHDN and CDR2 is FVKESK. The CDR3 has 18 residues. The V segment lost 5 bases and the J segment 1 base; nucleotides outside the gene matches: 14. CDR3 loop: CASSVLTGGWLENTEAFF. CDR3 DNA: TGTGCCAGCAGCGTTTTGACAGGGGGATGGTTGGAGAACACTGAAGCTTTCTTT.

CDR3 in amino acids: CASSSMNTGELFF. CDR3 DNA sequence: TGCGCCAGCAGCAGTATGAACACCGGGGAGCTGTTTTTT. This chain links TRBV5-1 with TRBJ2-2; D remains unclear. V was pared by 4 bases and J by 1 base, with 5 bases between. The CDR3 runs 13 residues. From germline, CDR1 is SGHRS and CDR2 YFSETQ.

This clone was counted a single time. The J gene is TRBJ1-5, the V gene TRBV29-1; TRBD1 aligns across 9 bases. V lost 4 bases to trimming and J lost 4 bases; unmatched junction nucleotides: 8. CDR3 size: 15 residues. Germline CDR1 and CDR2: SQVTM and ANQGSEA. CDR3 in DNA: TGCAGCGTTGCAAACACAGGGGGCTGTAATCAGCCCCAGCATTTT. Translation: CSVANTGGCNQPQHF.

The chain carries TRBV19 and TRBJ2-7; D is possibly TRBD2 (5 bases). The CDR3 covers 13 residues. V was shortened by 3 bases and J by 3 bases, with 9 bases between the two germline ends. Per the germline V gene, CDR1 is LNHDA and CDR2 is SQIVND (reference sequence). For the CDR3, the DNA is TGTGCCAGTAGTATGGGGAGCTTCTACGAGCAGTACTTC. It encodes CASSMGSFYEQYF.

The rearrangement joins TRBV6-6 to TRBJ1-5; D remains unclear. In germline, CDR1 is MNHNY, CDR2 SVGAGI (reference sequence). The CDR3 has 15 amino acids. The V and J ends lost 1 base and 0 bases respectively, with 7 bases between them. CDR3 coding DNA: TGTGCCAGCAGTTACTGGAGCAATAGCAATCAGCCCCAGCATTTT. Its translation: CASSYWSNSNQPQHF.

This chain connects TRBV5-5 to TRBJ1-5; D remains unclear. This CDR3 is built from 15 residues. V was shortened by 0 bases and J by 4 bases, with 11 bases between the two germline ends. CDR1 is SGHKS and CDR2 is YYEKEE in the germline V gene (reference sequence). CDR3 protein: CASSLDSYLNQPQHF. The CDR3 nucleotides read TGTGCCAGCAGCTTGGACAGCTACCTTAATCAGCCCCAGCATTTT. The whole variable domain, remainder taken from reference TRBV5-5 and TRBJ1-5, is DAGVTQSPTHLIKTRGQQVTLRCSPISGHKSVSWYQQVLGQGPQFIFQYYEKEERGRGNFPDRFSARQFPNYSSELNVNALLLGDSALYLCASSLDSYLNQPQHFGDGTRLSIL.

This chain joins TRBV10-1 and TRBJ1-1; tentative D call: TRBD1 (5 bases). Trimming shortened V by 4 bases and J by 4 bases, and 13 bases separated the two germline ends. CDR3 length equals 14 residues. The germline gives CDR1 WNHNN, CDR2 SYGVQD (reference sequence). The CDR3 region is CASSVAQRGTEAFF. As DNA, the CDR3 is TGCGCCAGCAGTGTAGCGCAGAGGGGCACTGAAGCTTTCTTT.

Points on this clone: The same CDR3 arises from other DNA sequences in this sample as well. The chain recombines TRBV6-1 with TRBJ2-5; D is undetermined. V was shortened by 4 bases and J by 4 bases, with 4 bases between the two germline ends. The CDR3 has 11 amino acids. Per the germline V gene, CDR1 is MNHNS and CDR2 is SASEGT. This chain's CDR3 is CASSVGETQYF. In DNA, the CDR3 is TGTGCCAGCAGTGTGGGAGAGACCCAGTACTTC.

The V gene is TRBV7-6, the J gene TRBJ1-2, with D hard to call. Germline values: CDR1 SGHVS, CDR2 FNYEAQ. V lost 4 bases and J 2 bases, leaving 5 bases between the germline ends. The CDR3 has 12 residues. The CDR3: CASSSLNYGYTF. The DNA for the CDR3 is TGTGCCAGCAGCTCACTGAACTATGGCTACACCTTC.

This chain connects TRBV11-2 to TRBJ2-7; 8 nucleotides align to TRBD1. The length of the CDR3 is 15 residues. Germline-derived CDR1 and CDR2 are SGHAT and FQNNGV. J lost 4 bases, V lost 0 bases, and 5 bases had no gene match. CDR3 loop: CASSLDRQGAYEQYF. DNA of the CDR3: TGTGCCAGCAGCTTAGATCGGCAGGGGGCTTACGAGCAGTACTTC. Filled out from reference TRBV11-2 and TRBJ2-7, the complete variable domain reads EAGVAQSPRYKIIEKRQSVAFWCNPISGHATLYWYQQILGQGPKLLIQFQNNGVVDDSQLPKDRFSAERLKGVDSTLKIQPAKLEDSAVYLCASSLDRQGAYEQYFGPGTRLTVT.

About this clone itself: At one end the junction does not follow the germline gene, possibly because of a read error. The chain carries TRBV6-1 and TRBJ1-2, with unresolved D. The CDR3 has 15 amino acids. In germline, CDR1 is MNHNS, CDR2 SASEGT. The CDR3 region is CASRTPHTLEDPFSF. The CDR3 coding sequence is TGTGCCAGCAGGACCCCCCACACCCTAGAGGACCCCTTCTCTTTC.

In this sample, this clone turned up a few times. Other DNA sequences in this specimen translate into the identical CDR3. The genes are TRBV2 and TRBJ2-3; D unclear. This CDR3 comprises 11 residues. The germline V and J ends were trimmed by 8 bases and 2 bases, with 5 bases remaining between them. Germline CDR1 reads SNHLY; CDR2 reads FYNNEI. The CDR3 DNA is TGTGCCAGCGCCTACACAGATACGCAGTATTTT. Its protein is CASAYTDTQYF.

The chain combines TRBV19 with TRBJ1-1, with 8 bases aligning to TRBD1. Germline-derived CDR1 and CDR2 are LNHDA and SQIVND (reference sequence). There are 13 residues in the CDR3. The V segment lost 4 bases and the J segment 7 bases; nucleotides outside the gene matches: 5. The CDR3 spells CASSSNRGFEAFF. In nucleotides, the CDR3 is TGTGCCAGTAGTAGCAACAGGGGGTTTGAAGCTTTCTTT. The full variable domain, in which reference TRBV19 and TRBJ1-1 provide the parts outside the CDR3, is DGGITQSPKYLFRKEGQNVTLSCEQNLNHDAMYWYRQDPGQGLRLIYYSQIVNDFQKGDIAEGYSVSREKKESFPLTVTSAQKNPTAFYLCASSSNRGFEAFFGQGTRLTVV.

The chain couples TRBV19 to TRBJ1-5; 8 positions match TRBD1. The CDR3 runs to 17 residues. The V and J ends lost 1 base and 0 bases, in that order; junction bases with no gene match: 5. Germline CDR1 LNHDA, CDR2 SQIVND (reference sequence). This CDR3 reads CASSIGQGITSNQPQHF. CDR3 bases: TGTGCCAGTAGTATAGGACAGGGGATCACTAGCAATCAGCCCCAGCATTTT.

V and J are TRBV30 and TRBJ1-2; TRBD1 agrees at 8 bases. Germline V gene sequence: CDR1 GTSNPN, CDR2 SVGIG (reference sequence). The CDR3 has 13 residues. V lost 3 bases and J lost 3; bases outside the gene matches: 3. The CDR3 sequence: CAWSADRDYGYTF. The CDR3 DNA sequence: TGTGCCTGGAGCGCGGACAGGGACTATGGCTACACCTTC. The full variable domain, its missing parts supplied by reference TRBV30 and TRBJ1-2, is SQTIHQWPATLVQPVGSPLSLECTVEGTSNPNLYWYRQAAGRGLQLLFYSVGIGQISSEVPQNLSASRPQDRQFILSSKKLLLSDSGFYLCAWSADRDYGYTFGSGTRLTVV.

The gene calls are TRBV5-1 and TRBJ2-5; weak D call: TRBD2 (6 bases). The CDR3 runs to 15 residues. V lost 4 bases and J 5 bases, leaving 18 bases between the germline ends. The V gene's germline CDR1 is SGHRS and CDR2 YFSETQ. CDR3 nucleotide sequence: TGCGCCAGCAGCGCCGAGGGACTTCTCCGGGAGACCCAGTACTTC. Encoded protein: CASSAEGLLRETQYF.

The J gene is TRBJ2-5, the V gene TRBV10-3; 9 bases fit TRBD2. The junction had 1 base not matched to a gene; V was cut back by 6 bases and J by 2 bases. The CDR3 has 13 residues. Germline V gives CDR1 ENHRY, CDR2 SYGVKD. The CDR3 sequence is CAISLAGQETQYF. Written as DNA, the CDR3 is TGTGCCATCAGCCTAGCGGGGCAAGAGACCCAGTACTTC.